The present T cell receptor (beta chain) was sequenced within a study of blood T cell repertoires in COVID-19. TCRdb's copy holds only in-frame clones and misses some; the assay was immunoSEQ multiplex PCR. The data contain approximately 500,000 clones, roughly nine tenths of them seen just once; the ten biggest clones take up 7.8%. This CDR3 has 14 amino acids. Deletions cut 5 bases from V and 2 bases from J, with 13 bases between. The germline gives CDR1 SGHVS, CDR2 FQNEAQ. The chain links TRBV7-8 to TRBJ2-7; tentatively, D is TRBD1 (5 bases). This TCR was sampled from a woman aged 45-65 years with COVID-19, enrolled during active disease. Material for sequencing was peripheral blood. The CDR3 DNA follows: TGTGCCAGCAGCCTCACAGGTCCTCCCTACGAGCAGTACTTC. It yields the protein CASSLTGPPYEQYF.